This T cell receptor (beta chain) was sequenced for a study of OX40 agonist ivuxolimab in advanced cancers. The V segment lost 5 bases and the J segment 10 bases; nucleotides outside the gene matches: 11. The germline gives CDR1 SEHNR, CDR2 FQNEAQ (reference sequence). This CDR3 is built from 14 residues. Assay used: immunoSEQ multiplex PCR; TCRdb lists only in-frame clones, some missing. The table lists 60,000 to 65,000 clones, 65% to 85% of them singletons, with 1.9% in the top ten. This rearrangement joins TRBV7-9 to TRBJ1-1, with 9 bases matching TRBD1. This sequence was found in an adult with an advanced solid tumor such as melanoma, head and neck, liver or kidney cancer. Sequencing used CD4+ or CD8+ T cells sorted from blood, obtained in a trial of the OX40 agonist ivuxolimab. DNA of the CDR3: TGTGCCAGCAGCCCTCCGGGACAGGGATTAGCAGCTTTCTTT. Its protein is CASSPPGQGLAAFF.